The 9 T cell receptor beta chains reported below all come from one sample, sequenced in a study of T cell changes during pregnancy in multiple sclerosis. Some clones are missing from TCRdb's copy, which holds only in-frame ones; the method was immunoSEQ multiplex PCR. There are under 60,000 clones in the sample; roughly nine tenths occur only once, and approximately 0.4% lies in the top ten. Sequenced material: CD4+ T cells from peripheral blood mononuclear cells, taken in the second trimester of pregnancy. These receptors all come from a female donor in good health, enrolled as a control in a pregnancy study.

V gene TRBV6-1 combines with J gene TRBJ2-7; perhaps TRBD2 as D (6 bases). The V and J ends lost 2 bases and 2 bases respectively, with 16 bases between them. This CDR3 comprises 16 residues. Germline CDR1 MNHNS, CDR2 SASEGT. CDR3 nucleotide sequence: TGTGCCAGCAGTGAAAGGATAGCGGACCCAACCTACGAGCAGTACTTC. This codes for CASSERIADPTYEQYF.

The chain is built from TRBV7-3 and TRBJ1-1; D gene uncertain. The CDR3 spans 14 residues. The germline V and J ends were trimmed by 3 bases and 3 bases, with 11 bases remaining between them. Germline V gene lookup returns CDR1 SGHTA and CDR2 FQGTGA. The CDR3 here is CASSFTAGDTEAFF. DNA for the CDR3: TGTGCCAGCAGCTTTACAGCCGGGGACACTGAAGCTTTCTTT.

The chain joins TRBV5-1 to TRBJ1-3; no clear D. V dropped 0 bases and J dropped 0 bases, with 10 bases sitting between them. This CDR3 has 16 residues. Per the germline V gene, CDR1 is SGHRS and CDR2 is YFSETQ. The CDR3 spells CASSLAGADSGNTIYF. In DNA form, the CDR3 reads TGCGCCAGCAGCTTGGCCGGCGCGGACTCTGGAAACACCATATATTTT.

The chain joins TRBV19 to TRBJ2-7; 11 positions match TRBD1. CDR3 size: 15 residues. CDR1 is LNHDA and CDR2 is SQIVND in the germline V gene (reference sequence). J lost 3 bases, V lost 4 bases, and 5 bases had no gene match. In nucleotides, the CDR3 is TGTGCCAGTAGTACCCACGGGACAGGGGGCTACGAGCAGTACTTC. Translating gives CASSTHGTGGYEQYF.

The CDR3 sequence: CASSETGMGSPLHF. In DNA, the CDR3 is TGTGCCAGCAGTGAAACCGGGATGGGGTCACCCCTCCACTTT. The chain joins TRBV6-1 to TRBJ1-6, with D unclear. Trimming cost V 2 bases and J 10 bases, with 12 bases left between them. Germline-derived CDR1 and CDR2 are MNHNS and SASEGT. The CDR3 consists of 14 residues.

This clone has a single count. The chain recombines TRBV30 with TRBJ1-6; D is unclear. CDR3 length: 13 amino acids. V lost 1 base and J lost 7, with 8 bases in between. Germline V gene lookup returns CDR1 GTSNPN and CDR2 SVGIG (reference sequence). CDR3 residues: CAWSALSNSPLHF. In nucleotides, the CDR3 is TGTGCCTGGAGTGCCCTTTCCAATTCACCCCTCCACTTT. Variable domain in full (rest from reference TRBV30 and TRBJ1-6): SQTIHQWPATLVQPVGSPLSLECTVEGTSNPNLYWYRQAAGRGLQLLFYSVGIGQISSEVPQNLSASRPQDRQFILSSKKLLLSDSGFYLCAWSALSNSPLHFGNGTRLTVT.

The CDR3 DNA is TGTGCCAGCACCCCTTGGTTAGTGGGCAGTTCCTACGAGCAGTACTTC. It is translated as CASTPWLVGSSYEQYF. V and J are TRBV11-2 and TRBJ2-7; D is uncertain. This CDR3 has 16 amino acids. Looked up from germline, CDR1 is SGHAT and CDR2 is FQNNGV. Between the trimmed V and J ends, which lost 7 bases and 1 base, there was a span of 20 bases.

The rearrangement links TRBV30 to TRBJ1-2, with D perhaps TRBD1 (5 bases). Per the germline V gene, CDR1 is GTSNPN and CDR2 is SVGIG (reference sequence). The V and J ends lost 8 bases and 4 bases respectively, with 14 bases between them. CDR3 length: 12 amino acids. CDR3: CARGGMGYGYTF. The CDR3 nucleotides are TGTGCCCGCGGGGGGATGGGCTATGGCTACACCTTC.

The chain carries TRBV7-3 and TRBJ2-5; D is ambiguous. The CDR3 sequence is 14 residues long. Germline CDR1 reads SGHTA; CDR2 reads FQGTGA. V was trimmed by 1 base and J by 0 bases, leaving 6 bases between them. In DNA form, the CDR3 reads TGTGCCAGCAGCTTAAATGCGTACCAAGAGACCCAGTACTTC. Encoded protein: CASSLNAYQETQYF.